A selection of T cell receptor beta chains follows, all from one sample in a study of vaccination and CD4 T cells after COVID-19. No antigen is known for these receptors. TCRdb recomputed calls from the PCR reads with MiXCR, one row per CDR3 protein. The sample contains some 11,000 distinct CDR3 sequences, about three fifths of which appear only once. The sequencing sample was made of CD4+ T cells from blood, cultured in vitro. The receptors here all came from a human donor who had recovered from COVID-19. Each CDR3 is given with its conserved first and last residue. Fields, in order: V gene, clone size, D gene, J gene, CDR3 DNA, CDR3 protein. A D gene is named only where the DNA matches it firmly. Size is stated for part of the rows, as once, few or many counts, or as a class when the clone is expanded.

>TRBV27|-|TRBD2|TRBJ2-5
TGTGCCAGCAGTATCCGGACTAGCGGGGGGACATACCAAGAGACCCAGTACTTC
CASSIRTSGGTYQETQYF
>TRBV5-1|-|-|TRBJ2-5
TGCGCCAGCACCCCAGGGGGGGGGGGCCTAGAGACCCAGTACTTC
CASTPGGGGLETQYF
>TRBV6-5|-|-|TRBJ1-1
TGTGCCAGCAGTTACCCCTATGACACCGTGGGCACTGAAGCTTTCTTT
CASSYPYDTVGTEAFF
>TRBV20-1|-|-|TRBJ1-5
TGCAGTGCTTCGACAGAACATAGCAATCAGCCCCAGCATTTT
CSASTEHSNQPQHF
>TRBV6-5|-|-|TRBJ1-3
TGTACCAGCAGTTCCAGTAACACCATATATTTT
CTSSSSNTIYF
>TRBV6-5|-|-|TRBJ2-5
TGTGCCAGCAGTTACTCCGGGACTGTTGGAGAGACCCAGTACTTC
CASSYSGTVGETQYF
>TRBV6-2/TRBV6-3|few|-|TRBJ1-5
TGTGCCAGCAGTTTACCCGCCTCGGGCAGGGTAGGCGGTTATAGCAATCAGCCCCAGCATTTT
CASSLPASGRVGGYSNQPQHF
>TRBV6-5|few|-|TRBJ2-3
TGTGCCAGCAGTTACCAGTCAAACACAGATACGCAGTATTTT
CASSYQSNTDTQYF
>TRBV19|few|TRBD1|TRBJ1-5
TGTGCCAGTAGTATAGTCTGGACAGGGAATCAGCCCCAGCATTTT
CASSIVWTGNQPQHF
>TRBV28|-|-|TRBJ1-6
TGTGCCAGCAGTATGGGGGGACCTAGCTCCTATAATTCACCCCTCCACTTT
CASSMGGPSSYNSPLHF
>TRBV2|-|-|TRBJ1-3
TGTGCCAGCACCCCGGCGCCTGGAAACACCATATATTTT
CASTPAPGNTIYF
>TRBV28|-|-|TRBJ1-5
TGTGCCAGCATGGGGAGCAATCAGCCCCAGCATTTT
CASMGSNQPQHF
>TRBV2|-|-|TRBJ2-5
TGTGCCAGCACCGAACGAGTTAAAGAGACCCAGTACTTC
CASTERVKETQYF
>TRBV28|few|-|TRBJ2-2
TGTGCCAGCAGGTTTCAGACCGGGGAGCTGTTTTTT
CASRFQTGELFF
>TRBV6-1|-|-|TRBJ1-1
TGTGCCAGCAGGGGCGGGGACACTGGAAACACTGAAGCTTTCTTT
CASRGGDTGNTEAFF
>TRBV24-1|few|TRBD2|TRBJ2-1
TGTGCCACCAGTGACCTTAAGCGGGAAGAATTTCGGGAGCAGTTCTTC
CATSDLKREEFREQFF
>TRBV7-9|once|-|TRBJ2-3
TGTGCCAGCAGCGTACAGGGTCCTAGCACAGATACGCAGTATTTT
CASSVQGPSTDTQYF
>TRBV11-3|-|TRBD1|TRBJ2-5
TGTGCCAGCAGCTTAGGTGGACAGGGAGGGACCCAGTACTTC
CASSLGGQGGTQYF
>TRBV6-2/TRBV6-3|-|-|TRBJ1-3
TGTGCCAGCGGACTGATATCTGGAAACACCATATATTTT
CASGLISGNTIYF
>TRBV11-2|once|TRBD1|TRBJ1-1
TGTGCCAGCAGACGAACAGGGGGGGGGACTGAAGCTTTCTTT
CASRRTGGGTEAFF
>TRBV24-1|few|TRBD2|TRBJ2-3
TGTGCCACCAGTGATTTGCACGTCGGGAGGGCCGATACAGATACGCAGTATTTT
CATSDLHVGRADTDTQYF
>TRBV7-6|-|-|TRBJ2-6
TGTGCCAGCAGCTCCTTCACCCCCAGGGCATCTGGGGCCAACGTCCTGACTTTC
CASSSFTPRASGANVLTF
>TRBV7-8|-|TRBD1|TRBJ1-6
TGTGCCAGCAGCTTAGCGCGGACAGGGTGGAATTCACCCCTCCACTTT
CASSLARTGWNSPLHF
>TRBV11-1|few|TRBD1|TRBJ2-1
TGTGCCAGCGGCGACAGGGGGCAAGGCAATGAGCAGTTCTTC
CASGDRGQGNEQFF